The 29 T cell receptor beta chains reported below all come from one sample, sequenced in a study of T-cell reconstitution after alpha-beta-depleted transplantation in children. Researchers prepared the TCRbeta library using unique molecular identifiers, the study reports. TCRdb itself ran the PCR reads through MiXCR, one entry per CDR3 protein. The table lists 150,000 to 250,000 distinct CDR3 sequences, roughly 15% of them singletons, with roughly an eighth in the top ten. The source material was PBMCs from the stem cell graft donor, sampled from the stem cell graft. The receptors were gathered from a human donor who donated a stem cell graft to a child with acute lymphoblastic leukemia.

This clonotype occurred many times. The chain joins TRBV29-1 to TRBJ2-1; 14 positions match TRBD2. The germline V gene encodes CDR1 SQVTM and CDR2 ANQGSEA. This CDR3 is built from 15 residues. The junction had 8 bases not matched to a gene; V was cut back by 3 bases and J by 10 bases. The CDR3 DNA reads TGCAGCGTTGAGGGGGGACTAGCGGGAGTGGGGGAGCAGTTCTTC. Its translation: CSVEGGLAGVGEQFF.

This chain connects TRBV11-3 to TRBJ2-7; TRBD1 matches 8 bases. V lost 5 bases, J lost 1 base, and 10 bases stayed unmatched. Germline V gives CDR1 SGHNT, CDR2 YENEEA. This CDR3 is built from 16 residues. CDR3 in DNA: TGTGCCAGCAGCCAATCGACAGGGGTCGAGTCCTACGAGCAGTACTTC. Its protein product is CASSQSTGVESYEQYF.

Many counts were recorded for this clonotype. The gene calls are TRBV28 and TRBJ2-7; the D is unclear. V dropped 4 bases and J dropped 4 bases, with 17 bases sitting between them. Germline CDR1 reads MDHEN; CDR2 reads SYDVKM. The CDR3 is made up of 15 amino acids. The CDR3 nucleotides are TGTGCCAGCAGTTCTGGGCTTCTAGATGAATACGAGCAGTACTTC. Translation gives CASSSGLLDEYEQYF.

This clonotype was recorded many times. This chain links TRBV6-5 with TRBJ1-5; D is unclear. Between the trimmed V and J ends, which lost 6 bases and 1 base, there was a span of 13 bases. CDR1 and CDR2 (germline): MNHEY, SVGAGI. CDR3 length equals 15 residues. CDR3 sequence reads: CASSLTVGSNQPQHF. The CDR3 region has the DNA TGTGCCAGCAGCCTGACGGTGGGGAGCAATCAGCCCCAGCATTTT.

The chain couples TRBV3-1 to TRBJ2-1; D possibly matches TRBD1 or TRBD2 (5 bases each). Germline CDR1 LGHDT, CDR2 YNNKEL (reference sequence). Trimming removed 4 bases at V and 6 bases at J, with 13 bases between. The CDR3 has 14 residues. CDR3 in DNA: TGTGCCAGCAGCCCCGTAGGGGCGGGCAATGAGCAGTTCTTC. Its translation: CASSPVGAGNEQFF.

The chain is built from TRBV12-3 or TRBV12-4 and TRBJ2-2; possible D gene TRBD1, 5 bases. The V end lost 2 bases, the J end lost 5 bases, and 12 bases lay between the germline ends. The CDR3 is 15 residues long. Here the CDR3 reads CASSLSQGLTGELFF. In DNA form, the CDR3 reads TGTGCCAGCAGTTTATCCCAGGGTTTGACCGGGGAGCTGTTTTTT.

This clonotype has a count of ten or more. The rearrangement joins TRBV29-1 to TRBJ2-5; a weak D match, TRBD2 (6 bases). The germline V gene encodes CDR1 SQVTM and CDR2 ANQGSEA. This CDR3 has 15 residues. Trimming left V 3 bases short and J 2 bases short, with 16 bases between. CDR3 coding DNA: TGCAGCGTTGATGGTGGGGACTGGAAACAAGAGACCCAGTACTTC. Residues: CSVDGGDWKQETQYF.

This clonotype was observed a handful of times. The chain links TRBV12-3 or TRBV12-4 to TRBJ2-1, with TRBD2 matching over 11 bases. V shed 6 bases and J 7 bases; nucleotides not matched to a gene: 8. The CDR3 has 15 amino acids. This chain's CDR3 is CASSQLAGVLNEQFF. The CDR3 DNA follows: TGTGCCAGCAGCCAACTAGCGGGAGTTTTAAATGAGCAGTTCTTC.

The table lists this clonotype with many counts. This chain joins TRBV5-1 and TRBJ1-5; D ambiguous. Trimming took off 4 bases at V and 3 bases at J, with 8 bases between the two ends. The CDR3 extends over 13 amino acids. The germline V gene encodes CDR1 SGHRS and CDR2 YFSETQ. Here the CDR3 reads CASSLNINQPQHF. The CDR3 coding sequence is TGCGCCAGCAGCCTGAATATCAATCAGCCCCAGCATTTT.

This clonotype has at least ten counts. The rearrangement uses TRBV4-1 and TRBJ1-1, with 9 bases lining up with TRBD1. V dropped 1 base and J dropped 4; count of bases not matched to a gene: 1. CDR1 and CDR2 from the germline V gene are MGHRA and YSYEKL. This CDR3 is built from 14 residues. CDR3 loop: CASSQVQGATEAFF. CDR3 nucleotides: TGCGCCAGCAGCCAAGTACAGGGGGCCACTGAAGCTTTCTTT.

This clonotype was found a few times. The chain has TRBV7-6 and TRBJ2-3; D is ambiguous. CDR3 length equals 18 residues. From germline, CDR1 is SGHVS and CDR2 FNYEAQ. V shed 2 bases and J shed 0 bases, with 18 bases lying between them. DNA of the CDR3: TGTGCCAGCAGCTTAAGTCATTTCCGGCAGAATAGCACAGATACGCAGTATTTT. Protein product: CASSLSHFRQNSTDTQYF. Together with reference TRBV7-6 and TRBJ2-3, the CDR3 gives the full variable domain: GAGVSQSPRYKVTKRGQDVALRCDPISGHVSLYWYRQALGQGPEFLTYFNYEAQQDKSGLPNDRFSAERPEGSISTLTIQRTEQRDSAMYRCASSLSHFRQNSTDTQYFGPGTRLTVL.

This clonotype was seen many times. This sequence joins TRBV5-6 and TRBJ2-3; D might be TRBD2 (5 bases). Germline V lookup: CDR1 SGHDT, CDR2 YYEEEE. This CDR3 has 19 residues. Trimming cost V 4 bases and J 2 bases, with 26 bases left between them. CDR3 protein: CASSPIPGSRQIYTDTQYF. CDR3 DNA: TGTGCCAGCAGCCCAATCCCGGGATCCCGGCAAATATACACAGATACGCAGTATTTT.

Comments on this clonotype: Since a much larger clone is just one base distant, this may be a read error. J is TRBJ1-1 and V is TRBV5-1, with unresolved D. Germline V gene lookup returns CDR1 SGHRS and CDR2 YFSETQ. CDR3 length equals 14 residues. CDR3 coding DNA: TGCGCCAGCAGCTTGGTCGGCGGTAACACTGCAGCTTTCTTT. The encoded protein is CASSLVGGNTAAFF.

This clonotype was seen a few times. This chain links TRBV28 with TRBJ1-1; D is possibly TRBD1 (6 bases). The CDR3 spans 14 residues. V gave up 8 bases and J gave up 0 bases, with 13 bases separating them. The germline gives CDR1 MDHEN, CDR2 SYDVKM. The CDR3 DNA reads TGTGCCAGCGAGGCCGCAGGGGTGAACACTGAAGCTTTCTTT. Its protein is CASEAAGVNTEAFF.

The chain links TRBV5-1 to TRBJ1-1; possible D gene TRBD1, 5 bases. V was pared by 4 bases and J by 1 base, with 11 bases between. Germline V CDR1 and CDR2: SGHRS, YFSETQ. The CDR3 sequence is 14 residues long. The chain's CDR3 is CASSPGSRNTEAFF. CDR3 bases: TGCGCCAGCAGCCCAGGGTCGAGGAACACTGAAGCTTTCTTT.

The chain joins TRBV19 to TRBJ2-1; D uncertain. V lost 5 bases and J lost 1, with 3 bases in between. The CDR3 is made up of 12 amino acids. Germline CDR1 and CDR2: LNHDA and SQIVND (reference sequence). CDR3 residues: CASSFSYNEQFF. DNA of the CDR3: TGTGCCAGTAGTTTTTCCTACAATGAGCAGTTCTTC.

The genes are TRBV12-3 or TRBV12-4 and TRBJ2-1; 13 bases line up with TRBD2. V lost 3 bases and J lost 7; bases outside the gene matches: 12. This CDR3 is 18 amino acids long. CDR3 DNA: TGTGCCAGCAGTTTTTTCATCGGGACTAGCGGGATCGCGAATGAGCAGTTCTTC. Residues: CASSFFIGTSGIANEQFF.

This clonotype was recorded only once. The chain links TRBV7-9 to TRBJ2-1; 13 bases map to TRBD2. Looked up from germline, CDR1 is SEHNR and CDR2 is FQNEAQ (reference sequence). With V trimmed by 1 base and J by 9 bases, 9 bases remained unmatched. The CDR3 is 17 amino acids. CDR3 sequence: CASSLDGGLAGVVEQFF. As DNA, the CDR3 is TGTGCCAGCAGCTTAGATGGTGGACTAGCGGGAGTCGTTGAGCAGTTCTTC.

This clonotype came up many times. The gene calls are TRBV20-1 and TRBJ1-2; no reliable D call. CDR3 size: 14 residues. With 6 bases removed from V and 8 bases from J, the gap between germline ends came to 22 bases. Germline V gives CDR1 DFQATT, CDR2 SNEGSKA (reference sequence). The CDR3 spells CSAAGRYLARGYTF. The DNA of the CDR3 is TGCAGTGCGGCGGGTCGATACCTTGCGAGGGGCTACACCTTC.

This clonotype was seen a few times. The chain couples TRBV30 to TRBJ1-5; D ambiguous. This CDR3 has 13 amino acids. The V gene lost 0 bases and the J gene lost 2 bases, with 5 bases spanning the gap. CDR1 is GTSNPN, CDR2 SVGIG, per germline (reference sequence). CDR3 protein: CAWSVGGNQPQHF. The CDR3 region has the DNA TGTGCCTGGAGTGTCGGAGGCAATCAGCCCCAGCATTTT.

A few counts support this clonotype. This chain connects TRBV6-5 to TRBJ2-6, with 11 bases fitting TRBD2. J lost 4 bases, V lost 4 bases, and 6 bases had no gene match. This CDR3 comprises 17 residues. Germline lookup yields CDR1 MNHEY and CDR2 SVGAGI. CDR3: CASSSTSGSTGANVLTF. The CDR3 DNA follows: TGTGCCAGCAGTTCTACTAGCGGGAGTACCGGGGCCAACGTCCTGACTTTC.

This clonotype was observed many times. The V gene is TRBV6-1, the J gene TRBJ1-4, with D uncertain. The CDR3 sequence is 15 residues long. The germline V gene has CDR1 MNHNS and CDR2 SASEGT. V was shortened by 2 bases and J by 8 bases, with 15 bases between the two germline ends. CDR3 protein: CASSEIRALGEKLFF. As DNA, the CDR3 is TGTGCCAGCAGTGAAATCCGGGCCCTGGGAGAAAAACTGTTTTTT.

This clonotype was detected ten times or more. The chain uses TRBV4-1 and TRBJ1-1; D unresolved. The V gene's germline CDR1 is MGHRA and CDR2 YSYEKL. V lost 5 bases and J 4 bases, leaving 8 bases between the germline ends. This CDR3 spans 12 amino acids. This CDR3 is CASSWDGTEAFF. The CDR3 DNA reads as TGCGCCAGCAGCTGGGATGGCACTGAAGCTTTCTTT.

This clonotype has just a few counts. V usage is TRBV7-6 and J usage is TRBJ2-7, with D perhaps matching TRBD1 (6 bases). Per the germline V gene, CDR1 is SGHVS and CDR2 is FNYEAQ. V gave up 5 bases and J gave up 4 bases, with 12 bases separating them. The CDR3 is 13 residues long. The DNA of the CDR3 is TGTGCCAGCAGCCCGGGACATAATTACGAGCAGTACTTC. Amino acids: CASSPGHNYEQYF.

At least ten counts were recorded for this clonotype. The chain employs TRBV29-1 and TRBJ1-2; 7 bases match TRBD1. The CDR3 extends over 13 amino acids. With 7 bases clipped from V and 2 bases from J, the junction kept 7 bases outside the gene matches. CDR1 and CDR2 (germline): SQVTM, ANQGSEA. DNA of the CDR3: TGCAGCGCGGGACAGAGACTGAACTATGGCTACACCTTC. Encoded protein: CSAGQRLNYGYTF.

Ten or more counts support this clonotype. V gene TRBV20-1 combines with J gene TRBJ1-1; no reliable D call. The germline V gene encodes CDR1 DFQATT and CDR2 SNEGSKA (reference sequence). CDR3 length equals 13 residues. The V gene lost 5 bases and the J gene lost 1 base, with 11 bases spanning the gap. The CDR3 spells CSAPYRQNTEAFF. Written as DNA, the CDR3 is TGCAGTGCTCCGTACCGACAGAACACTGAAGCTTTCTTT.

This clonotype was detected many times. The V call is TRBV5-1, the J call TRBJ2-2, with 9 bases aligning to TRBD1. The ends lost 3 bases at V and 1 base at J; junction bases unmatched: 4. The CDR3 extends over 16 amino acids. The germline V gene encodes CDR1 SGHRS and CDR2 YFSETQ. CDR3 loop: CASSYPGQGNTGELFF. The CDR3 DNA reads TGCGCCAGCAGCTACCCGGGACAGGGGAACACCGGGGAGCTGTTTTTT.

The sample holds many counts of this clonotype. J is TRBJ2-4 and V is TRBV4-2; the match to TRBD2 covers 10 bases. CDR1 is LGHNA and CDR2 is YNFKEQ in the germline V gene. V trimming: 0 bases; J trimming: 7 bases; junction bases outside the gene matches: 3. This CDR3 has 15 residues. CDR3 DNA: TGTGCCAGCAGCCAAGATAAGACTAGCGGGAACATTCAGTACTTC. Protein product: CASSQDKTSGNIQYF.

This clonotype was observed at least ten times. V is TRBV6-1 and J is TRBJ2-7, with 9 bases fitting TRBD1. The V segment lost 4 bases and the J segment 6 bases; nucleotides outside the gene matches: 13. The CDR3 runs 16 residues. Germline CDR1 MNHNS, CDR2 SASEGT. The CDR3 DNA reads TGTGCCAGCAGTGGGGACAGGGAGGGGTATCACTCCGAGCAGTACTTC. It yields the protein CASSGDREGYHSEQYF.